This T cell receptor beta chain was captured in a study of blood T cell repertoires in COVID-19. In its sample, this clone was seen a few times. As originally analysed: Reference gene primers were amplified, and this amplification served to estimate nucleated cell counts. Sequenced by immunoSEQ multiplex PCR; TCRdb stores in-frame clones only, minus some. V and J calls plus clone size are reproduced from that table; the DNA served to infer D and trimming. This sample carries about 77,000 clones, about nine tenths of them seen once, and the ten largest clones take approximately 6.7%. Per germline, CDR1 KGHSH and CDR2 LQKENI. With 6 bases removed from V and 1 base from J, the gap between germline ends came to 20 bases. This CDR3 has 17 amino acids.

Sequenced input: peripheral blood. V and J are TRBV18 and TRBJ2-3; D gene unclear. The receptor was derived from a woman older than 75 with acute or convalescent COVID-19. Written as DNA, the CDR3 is TGTGCCAGCTCCCTCCCCGGTCAGCCCCGGGGCACAGATACGCAGTATTTT. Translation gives CASSLPGQPRGTDTQYF.